This T cell receptor beta chain was documented in a study of CD8 T cells in Susac syndrome. After extraction with the RNeasy kit, roughly 0.45 to 1 ug of the RNA was reverse transcribed using random hexamers. Amplification of TCR beta CDR3 used immunoSEQ multiplex PCR across 54 Vbeta and 13 Jbeta. TCRdb re-called the immunoSEQ multiplex PCR reads with MiXCR, one entry per CDR3 protein. The sample lists some 300,000 distinct CDR3 sequences; over 75% were seen once. Germline CDR1 is SEHNR and CDR2 is FQNEAQ (reference sequence). CDR3 length: 16 amino acids. The trim removed 4 bases at V and 6 bases at J, leaving 11 bases unmatched.

The V and J genes are TRBV7-9 and TRBJ2-3; 9 nucleotides line up with TRBD1. The TCR was taken from a human donor with multiple sclerosis. Sequenced input: CD8+ T cells from PBMCs. The chain's CDR3 is CASSSDRDRDWDTQYF. CDR3 nucleotides: TGTGCCAGCAGCTCAGACCGGGACAGGGATTGGGATACGCAGTATTTT. The full variable domain, with the rest looked up from reference TRBV7-9 and TRBJ2-3, is DTGVSQNPRHKITKRGQNVTFRCDPISEHNRLYWYRQTLGQGPEFLTYFQNEAQLEKSRLLSDRFSAERPKGSFSTLEIQRTEQGDSAMYLCASSSDRDRDWDTQYFGPGTRLTVL.